This TCR beta chain was captured by sequencing in a study of a mutant IDH1 vaccine in newly diagnosed glioma. About the research overall: Among treated patients, about 62% were male and 37.5% female, and mean age was 40.4 years. Patients had received radiotherapy, temozolomide, or both previously, most receiving both.

The CDR3 has 16 amino acids. Trimming removed 2 bases from V and 2 bases from J, with 13 bases in between. The time point is: baseline, week 1 (first vaccination visit). Treatment described: pre-vaccination baseline after standard-of-care therapy. The astrocytomas were IDH1-mutant, ATRX-negative, and WHO grade 3 or 4. Clones were sequenced by immunoSEQ multiplex PCR, and TCRdb holds only the in-frame ones, with some missing. The sample contains about 92,000 clones, roughly four fifths of which appear only once. The material was PBMCs, obtained from a glioma patient treated with radiotherapy, temozolomide or both. The gene calls are TRBV6-7 and TRBJ1-5; no clear D. TRBV6-7 has ORF status, its function being uncertain. The clonotype was recovered from a woman aged 45-59 years with glioma. This chain's CDR3 is CASSYPDGLRNQPQHF. The CDR3 DNA sequence: TGTGCCAGCAGTTACCCTGACGGGTTGCGCAATCAGCCCCAGCATTTT.